This TCR beta chain originates from a study of T cells after posttransplantation cyclophosphamide. The assay was immunoSEQ multiplex PCR, and TCRdb's table has in-frame clones only and misses some. The sample has 40,000 or so clones, none seen only once. This clone was detected ten times or more. The J segment lost 8 bases and the V segment lost 6 bases, leaving 6 bases of the junction unmatched. The CDR3 loop spans 12 amino acids. This receptor was taken from a man between 25 and 39 years old in good health and a related stem cell transplant donor. The sequenced material came from PBMCs. The chain is built from TRBV12-3 or TRBV12-4 and TRBJ1-1, with 7 bases fitting TRBD1. The CDR3 is CASRKTGEEAFF. The DNA of the CDR3 is TGTGCCAGCAGGAAAACAGGGGAGGAAGCTTTCTTT.